The 23 T cell receptor beta chains in this list originate from one sample, sequenced in a study of OX40 agonist ivuxolimab in advanced cancers. The table came from immunoSEQ multiplex PCR; TCRdb's copy has only in-frame clones and leaves some out. The table lists tens of thousands of clones, 83% of them singletons. Material: CD4+ or CD8+ T cells sorted from blood, obtained in a trial of the OX40 agonist ivuxolimab. The receptors come from an adult with an advanced solid tumor such as melanoma, head and neck, liver or kidney cancer.

The chain recombines TRBV15 with TRBJ2-4; 7 bases align to TRBD1. Looked up from germline, CDR1 is LNHNV and CDR2 is YYDKDF (reference sequence). CDR3 length: 16 amino acids. J was trimmed by 2 bases and V by 3 bases; bases with no gene match: 7. Here the CDR3 DNA reads TGTGCCACCAGCAGTACAGGGGATTTGTCCAAAAACATTCAGTACTTC. It yields the protein CATSSTGDLSKNIQYF.

The chain employs TRBV4-3 and TRBJ2-7; 8 bases line up with TRBD1. The germline CDR1 and CDR2 sequences are LGHNA and YSLEER. J was trimmed by 7 bases and V by 1 base; bases with no gene match: 9. The CDR3 runs 15 residues. CDR3 residues: CASSQVAYRGEEQYF. CDR3 nucleotides: TGCGCCAGCAGCCAAGTGGCATACAGGGGGGAAGAGCAGTACTTC.

The chain employs TRBV27 and TRBJ1-6; unclear D gene. The CDR3 loop spans 15 amino acids. Germline V gene lookup returns CDR1 MNHEY and CDR2 SMNVEV (reference sequence). V shed 6 bases and J shed 9 bases, with 18 bases lying between them. DNA for the CDR3: TGTGCCAGCAGCCCCCCTCCAGGCGGTTCTTCACCCCTCCACTTT. It is translated as CASSPPPGGSSPLHF.

This chain connects TRBV6-5 to TRBJ1-1, with D hard to call. This CDR3 region has 16 residues. V lost 2 bases and J lost 1, with 14 bases in between. From germline, CDR1 is MNHEY and CDR2 SVGAGI. CDR3 nucleotide sequence: TGTGCCAGCAGTTACCTGGAGGGCCGATCGAACACTGAAGCTTTCTTT. Its protein is CASSYLEGRSNTEAFF.

The rearrangement joins TRBV9 to TRBJ2-3, with a possible D match to TRBD2 (6 bases). The CDR3 loop spans 15 amino acids. Looked up from germline, CDR1 is SGDLS and CDR2 is YYNGEE. Trimming shortened V by 1 base and J by 1 base, and 10 bases separated the two germline ends. The CDR3 protein is CASSVRRGGTDTQYF. CDR3 in DNA: TGTGCCAGCAGCGTACGGCGGGGAGGCACAGATACGCAGTATTTT.

CDR3 region: CASSQIANEQFF. The CDR3 DNA reads as TGCGCCAGCAGCCAAATAGCGAATGAGCAGTTCTTC. This chain links TRBV4-1 with TRBJ2-1; perhaps TRBD2 as D (5 bases). CDR1 and CDR2 from the germline V gene are MGHRA and YSYEKL. This CDR3 region has 12 residues. V was clipped by 2 bases and J by 7 bases, with 6 bases between them.

The genes are TRBV9 and TRBJ2-3, with D perhaps matching TRBD1 (5 bases). This CDR3 is 13 amino acids long. Per the germline V gene, CDR1 is SGDLS and CDR2 is YYNGEE. V was shortened by 0 bases and J by 4 bases, with 6 bases between the two germline ends. The CDR3, as DNA: TGTGCCAGCAGCGTAGTAGGGGCAGATACGCAGTATTTT. Protein sequence: CASSVVGADTQYF.

This chain connects TRBV10-1 to TRBJ2-5, with D perhaps TRBD1 or TRBD2 (5 bases each). The CDR3 has 17 amino acids. Germline V gene data show CDR1 as WNHNN and CDR2 as SYGVQD (reference sequence). V was clipped by 3 bases and J by 4 bases, with 21 bases between them. The CDR3 region is CASSDPTRGTCRETQYF. CDR3 nucleotides: TGCGCCAGCAGTGACCCTACTCGGGGCACTTGCAGAGAGACCCAGTACTTC.

This clone was observed a handful of times. The genes are TRBV29-1 and TRBJ1-6, with a tentative D call TRBD1 (5 bases). CDR3 size: 13 residues. V was cut by 7 bases and J by 9 bases, with 16 bases left in between. From germline, CDR1 is SQVTM and CDR2 ANQGSEA. Here the CDR3 DNA reads TGCAGCGCTAAGGTAGGGGAAAGTTCACCCCTCCACTTT. Its protein is CSAKVGESSPLHF.

The chain links TRBV9 to TRBJ1-2; 9 nucleotides line up with TRBD1. CDR3 size: 13 residues. Germline trimming cut 3 bases from V and 4 bases from J; bases unmatched to any gene: 1. Looked up from germline, CDR1 is SGDLS and CDR2 is YYNGEE. CDR3 region: CASSAQGAYGYTF. The CDR3 nucleotides are TGTGCCAGCAGCGCACAGGGGGCCTATGGCTACACCTTC.

The chain uses TRBV19 and TRBJ1-6; 10 bases are shared with TRBD1. Germline CDR1 reads LNHDA; CDR2 reads SQIVND (reference sequence). This CDR3 has 15 amino acids. The V gene end was trimmed by 6 bases and the J gene end by 10 bases; junction bases not matched to a gene: 9. The CDR3 loop is CASSITGTGVSPLHF. The CDR3 DNA reads as TGTGCCAGTAGCATAACCGGGACAGGGGTATCACCCCTCCACTTT.

A single count supports this clone. The V gene is TRBV27, the J gene TRBJ1-2; D not certain. Trimming shortened V by 5 bases and J by 6 bases, and 13 bases separated the two germline ends. The CDR3 covers 13 residues. Germline-derived CDR1 and CDR2 are MNHEY and SMNVEV (reference sequence). The CDR3 loop reads CASSGRTLDGYTF. CDR3 DNA: TGTGCCAGCAGTGGACGGACCTTGGATGGCTACACCTTC.

The V call is TRBV6-6, the J call TRBJ1-1; TRBD1 might be the D (5 bases). Trimming cost V 9 bases and J 1 base, with 18 bases left between them. CDR3 length equals 15 residues. Looked up from germline, CDR1 is MNHNY and CDR2 is SVGAGI (reference sequence). In DNA form, the CDR3 reads TGTGCCAGTTCGGGGCTTGCGGTTGCGAACACTGAAGCTTTCTTT. It specifies CASSGLAVANTEAFF.

The rearrangement links TRBV27 to TRBJ2-7, with 13 positions matching TRBD2. V lost 11 bases and J lost 5; bases outside the gene matches: 6. The CDR3 sequence is 13 residues long. Germline V gives CDR1 MNHEY, CDR2 SMNVEV (reference sequence). CDR3 sequence (DNA): TGTGCCGCATCCGGGACTAGCGGGAACGAGCAGTACTTC. Translating it yields CAASGTSGNEQYF.

This clone was recorded once. J is TRBJ2-7 and V is TRBV6-5; D is undetermined. V shed 7 bases and J shed 3 bases, with 16 bases lying between them. The CDR3 covers 14 residues. Germline V lookup: CDR1 MNHEY, CDR2 SVGAGI. Written as DNA, the CDR3 is TGTGCCAGCAAGGGCCCCGCAGGTCTCTACGAGCAGTACTTC. As protein: CASKGPAGLYEQYF.

This clone was counted only a few times. This chain connects TRBV27 to TRBJ2-1; 8 nucleotides agree with TRBD1. Looked up from germline, CDR1 is MNHEY and CDR2 is SMNVEV (reference sequence). This CDR3 contains 15 residues. V shed 2 bases and J 9 bases; nucleotides not matched to a gene: 9. CDR3 nucleotides: TGTGCCAGCAGTTTAGCAGGGGGCGGATGGGGTGAGCAGTTCTTC. Encoded protein: CASSLAGGGWGEQFF.

The CDR3 reads CASSVGWGLSQYF. The CDR3 DNA reads as TGTGCCAGCAGCGTAGGCTGGGGTTTATCACAGTATTTT. The chain employs TRBV9 and TRBJ2-3; D is unclear. There are 13 residues in the CDR3. Trimming left V 0 bases short and J 12 bases short, with 14 bases between. Germline V lookup: CDR1 SGDLS, CDR2 YYNGEE.

There are a few counts of this clone. CDR3 in amino acids: CASSSDSWHLANEKLFF. DNA of the CDR3: TGTGCCAGCAGCTCGGACAGTTGGCATTTGGCTAATGAAAAACTGTTTTTT. This chain connects TRBV5-4 to TRBJ1-4, with D perhaps matching TRBD1 (6 bases). V was pared by 3 bases and J by 3 bases, with 18 bases between. CDR1 is SGHNT, CDR2 YYREEE, per germline (reference sequence). The CDR3 loop spans 17 amino acids. The variable domain in full, with the rest retrieved from reference TRBV5-4 and TRBJ1-4, is ETGVTQSPTHLIKTRGQQVTLRCSSQSGHNTVSWYQQALGQGPQFIFQYYREEENGRGNFPPRFSGLQFPNYSSELNVNALELDDSALYLCASSSDSWHLANEKLFFGSGTQLSVL.

The rearrangement joins TRBV4-3 to TRBJ1-2; D might be TRBD1 (5 bases). Between the trimmed V and J ends, which lost 0 bases and 8 bases, there was a span of 7 bases. From germline, CDR1 is LGHNA and CDR2 YSLEER. This CDR3 region has 12 residues. The DNA of the CDR3 is TGCGCCAGCAGCCAAGATGGGGCGGGCTACACCTTC. Translated, it gives CASSQDGAGYTF.

The chain has TRBV2 and TRBJ1-1, with a weak D call TRBD1 (6 bases). CDR1 SNHLY and CDR2 FYNNEI come from the germline V gene. The V gene lost 6 bases and the J gene lost 7 bases, with 9 bases spanning the gap. The length of the CDR3 is 11 residues. The DNA for the CDR3 is TGTGCCAGCAGACAGGGACGTGAAGCTTTCTTT. The encoded protein is CASRQGREAFF. The full variable domain, rest sourced from reference TRBV2 and TRBJ1-1, is EPEVTQTPSHQVTQMGQEVILRCVPISNHLYFYWYRQILGQKVEFLVSFYNNEISEKSEIFDDQFSVERPDGSNFTLKIRSTKLEDSAMYFCASRQGREAFFGQGTRLTVV.

The chain couples TRBV6-5 to TRBJ2-3; 7 bases agree with TRBD1. Germline loops: CDR1 MNHEY, CDR2 SVGAGI. The junction had 4 bases not matched to a gene; V was cut back by 0 bases and J by 4 bases. The length of the CDR3 is 15 residues. The CDR3 sequence: CASSYSRQGADTQYF. The CDR3 DNA sequence: TGTGCCAGCAGTTACTCAAGACAGGGCGCAGATACGCAGTATTTT.

The chain uses TRBV4-1 and TRBJ1-4; 7 bases fit TRBD1. CDR3 length: 14 residues. Trimming removed 4 bases from V and 12 bases from J; junction bases left unmatched: 11. Germline loops: CDR1 MGHRA, CDR2 YSYEKL. CDR3 coding DNA: TGCGCCAGCAGCCGGCCGACCGGAACAGGGGAACTGTTTTTT. It encodes CASSRPTGTGELFF.

V gene TRBV9 combines with J gene TRBJ1-6; 8 bases map to TRBD1. The CDR3 runs 17 residues. V lost 3 bases and J lost 7; bases outside the gene matches: 12. The germline CDR1 and CDR2 sequences are SGDLS and YYNGEE. The chain's CDR3 is CASSAEQGAGSNSPLHF. The CDR3 bases are TGTGCCAGCAGCGCCGAGCAGGGGGCGGGTTCCAATTCACCCCTCCACTTT. Filled out from reference TRBV9 and TRBJ1-6, the complete variable domain reads DSGVTQTPKHLITATGQRVTLRCSPRSGDLSVYWYQQSLDQGLQFLIQYYNGEERAKGNILERFSAQQFPDLHSELNLSSLELGDSALYFCASSAEQGAGSNSPLHFGNGTRLTVT.